A single sample gave rise to the 4 T cell receptor beta chains below, sequenced in a study of control samples from healthy donors and cancer patients. Profiled with immunoSEQ multiplex PCR; TCRdb holds only in-frame clones, not every one. The table lists under 85,000 clones, around 80% of them singletons, with around 10% in the top ten. What was sequenced was PBMCs. The source of these receptors is a man between 60 and 70 years old with head and neck cancer.

The rearrangement links TRBV10-3 to TRBJ1-2; D unresolved. V was cut by 4 bases and J by 6 bases, with 12 bases left in between. Looked up from germline, CDR1 is ENHRY and CDR2 is SYGVKD. The CDR3 totals 13 residues. The CDR3 DNA sequence: TGTGCCATCAGTGGACCGGGGAGGGATGGCTACACCTTC. Amino acid sequence: CAISGPGRDGYTF.

The chain is built from TRBV10-1 and TRBJ2-1, with D possibly being TRBD2 (5 bases). The germline V gene encodes CDR1 WNHNN and CDR2 SYGVQD (reference sequence). The V and J ends lost 0 bases and 12 bases respectively, with 15 bases between them. CDR3 size: 14 residues. This CDR3 is CASSESGSEVLQFF. The CDR3 DNA reads TGCGCCAGCAGTGAGTCGGGCTCGGAGGTTTTGCAGTTCTTC.

The chain joins TRBV5-6 to TRBJ2-3, with D tentatively TRBD2 (6 bases). The CDR3 consists of 14 residues. Trimming took 4 bases from V and 4 from J, leaving 13 bases between them. Germline V gene sequence: CDR1 SGHDT, CDR2 YYEEEE. The CDR3 loop is CASSPPGVPDTQYF. The CDR3 bases are TGTGCCAGCAGCCCCCCGGGAGTCCCAGATACGCAGTATTTT. Full variable domain (outside the CDR3, taken from reference TRBV5-6 and TRBJ2-3): DAGVTQSPTHLIKTRGQQVTLRCSPKSGHDTVSWYQQALGQGPQFIFQYYEEEERQRGNFPDRFSGHQFPNYSSELNVNALLLGDSALYLCASSPPGVPDTQYFGPGTRLTVL.

The chain has TRBV29-1 and TRBJ2-7; 9 bases fit TRBD1. The CDR3 consists of 13 residues. The V gene end was trimmed by 5 bases and the J gene end by 0 bases; junction bases not matched to a gene: 2. Germline CDR1 is SQVTM and CDR2 is ANQGSEA. The CDR3 DNA reads TGCAGCGTTCCGGGACAGGGCTCCTACGAGCAGTACTTC. It translates to CSVPGQGSYEQYF.